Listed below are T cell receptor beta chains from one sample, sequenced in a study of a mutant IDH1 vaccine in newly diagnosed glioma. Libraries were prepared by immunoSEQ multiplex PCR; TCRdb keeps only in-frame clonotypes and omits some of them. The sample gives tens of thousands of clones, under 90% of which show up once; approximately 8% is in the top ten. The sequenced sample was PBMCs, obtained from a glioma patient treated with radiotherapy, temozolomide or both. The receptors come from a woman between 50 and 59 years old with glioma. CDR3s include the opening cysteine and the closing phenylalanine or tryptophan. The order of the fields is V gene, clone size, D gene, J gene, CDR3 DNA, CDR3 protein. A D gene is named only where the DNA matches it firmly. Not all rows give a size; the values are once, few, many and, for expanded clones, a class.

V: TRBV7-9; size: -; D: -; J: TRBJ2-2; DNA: TGTGCCAGCAGCCCCCAGACCGACACCGGGGAGCTGTTTTTT; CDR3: CASSPQTDTGELFF
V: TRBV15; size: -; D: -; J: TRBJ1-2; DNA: TGTGCCACCGGGAGGGAGAAGGACTATGGCTACACCTTC; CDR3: CATGREKDYGYTF
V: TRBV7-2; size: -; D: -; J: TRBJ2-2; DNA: TGTGCCAGCAGCTTAACACTAGCATTCACCGGGGAGCTGTTTTTT; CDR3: CASSLTLAFTGELFF
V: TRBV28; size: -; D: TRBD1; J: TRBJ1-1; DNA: TGTGCCAGCAGTTCCCCCGGGACAGGGGGCCCTGAAGCTTTCTTT; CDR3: CASSSPGTGGPEAFF
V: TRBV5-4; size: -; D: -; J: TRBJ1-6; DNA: TGTGCCAGCAGCTTGGGGTCAGGAGGGACCTATAATTCACCCCTCCACTTT; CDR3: CASSLGSGGTYNSPLHF
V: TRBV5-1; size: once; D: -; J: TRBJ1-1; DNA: TGCGCCAGCAGCTTGGTCCCTACCGGGGAAACTGAAGCTTTCTTT; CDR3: CASSLVPTGETEAFF
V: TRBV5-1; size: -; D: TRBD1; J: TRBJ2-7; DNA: TGCGCCAGCAGCTTCGGACAGGGTCAGTACTTC; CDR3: CASSFGQGQYF
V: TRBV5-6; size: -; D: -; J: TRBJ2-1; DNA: TGTGCCACGGCGCAGGCCGGCGGAATCGAGCAGTTCTTC; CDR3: CATAQAGGIEQFF
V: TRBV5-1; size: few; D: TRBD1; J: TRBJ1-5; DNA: TGCGCCAGCAGTCCGGACAGGGGCAATCAGCCCCAGCATTTT; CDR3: CASSPDRGNQPQHF
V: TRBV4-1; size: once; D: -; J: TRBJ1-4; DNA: TGCGCCAGCAGCCAAGATGGCAGGGCGAGAGAAAAACTGTTTTTT; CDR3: CASSQDGRAREKLFF
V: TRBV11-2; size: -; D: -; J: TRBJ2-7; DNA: TGTGCCAGCAGCTCACCTCCCTCCTACGAGCAGTACTTC; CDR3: CASSSPPSYEQYF
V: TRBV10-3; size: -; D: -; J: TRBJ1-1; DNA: TGTGCCGTGAGACAGCCCTCCATGAACACTGAAGCTTTCTTT; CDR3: CAVRQPSMNTEAFF
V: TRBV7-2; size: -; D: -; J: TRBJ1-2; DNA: TGTGCCAGCAGCTTAGCCACAGGGTCACCCTATGGCTACACCTTC; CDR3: CASSLATGSPYGYTF
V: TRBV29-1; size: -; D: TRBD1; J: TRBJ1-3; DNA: TGCAGCGTTGGGCAGGGGGGCTCTGGAAACACCATATATTTT; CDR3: CSVGQGGSGNTIYF
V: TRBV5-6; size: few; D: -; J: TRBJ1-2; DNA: TGTGCCAGCAGCTTGGGGGACTGGGGCTACACCTTC; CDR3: CASSLGDWGYTF
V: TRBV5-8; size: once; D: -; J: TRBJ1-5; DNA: TGTGCCAGCAGCTTGGCCCTTTCGGGCAATCAGCCCCAGCATTTT; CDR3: CASSLALSGNQPQHF
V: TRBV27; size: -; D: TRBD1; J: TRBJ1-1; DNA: TGTGCCAGCAGTCGCCGACAGGGGGTATACACTGAAGCTTTCTTT; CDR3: CASSRRQGVYTEAFF
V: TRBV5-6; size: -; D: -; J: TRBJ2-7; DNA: TGTGCCAGCAGCTCGGGGCCCGGGATCTACGAGCAGTACTTC; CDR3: CASSSGPGIYEQYF
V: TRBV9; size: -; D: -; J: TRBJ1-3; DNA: TGTGCCAGCAGCGGGGTGGCCTCTGGAAACACCATATATTTT; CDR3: CASSGVASGNTIYF
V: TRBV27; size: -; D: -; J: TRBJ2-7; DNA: TGTGCCAGCACTAGATCGGCCCGGACCTCCTACGAGCAGTACTTC; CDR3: CASTRSARTSYEQYF
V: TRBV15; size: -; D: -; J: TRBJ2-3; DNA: TGTGCCACCAGCAGAGATCTAGTCATGGATACGCAGTATTTT; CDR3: CATSRDLVMDTQYF
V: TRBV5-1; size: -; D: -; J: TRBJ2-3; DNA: TGCGCCAGCAGCTTGCCCCTAGCTCGAGATACGCAGTATTTT; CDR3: CASSLPLARDTQYF
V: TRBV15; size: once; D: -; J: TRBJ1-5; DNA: TGTGCCACCAGCAGTGTTCTCGCGGGCCCGGGGCAGTCCCAGCATTTT; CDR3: CATSSVLAGPGQSQHF
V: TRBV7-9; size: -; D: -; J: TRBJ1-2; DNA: TGTGCCAGCAGCTTAGCGGGGGGCTCCCCGCGGGGCTACACCTTC; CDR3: CASSLAGGSPRGYTF
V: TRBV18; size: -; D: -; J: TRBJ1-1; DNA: TGTGCCAGCTCACCGCCGAACACTGAAGCTTTCTTT; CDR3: CASSPPNTEAFF
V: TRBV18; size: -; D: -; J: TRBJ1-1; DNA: TGTGCCAGCTCACCGAGACTGGAGGGAAACACTGAAGCTTTCTTT; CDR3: CASSPRLEGNTEAFF
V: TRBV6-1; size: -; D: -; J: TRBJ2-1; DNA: TGTGCCAGCAGTGGAACCGGGACTGGTTCCTACAATGAGCAGTTCTTC; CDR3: CASSGTGTGSYNEQFF
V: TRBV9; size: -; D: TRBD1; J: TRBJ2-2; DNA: TGTGCCAGCAGCCCGCGACAGGGGGCGTTCACCGGGGAGCTGTTTTTT; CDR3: CASSPRQGAFTGELFF
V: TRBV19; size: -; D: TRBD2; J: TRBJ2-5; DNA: TGTGCCAGTAGTATCAGACTAGCGGGGCGTCAAGAGACCCAGTACTTC; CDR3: CASSIRLAGRQETQYF
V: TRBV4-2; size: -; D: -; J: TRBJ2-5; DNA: TGTGCCAGCAGCCAAGGGGCAAGGGCCCAGTACTTC; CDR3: CASSQGARAQYF
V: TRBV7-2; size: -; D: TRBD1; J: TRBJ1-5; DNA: TGTGCCAGCAGCCAGGACAGGGGGTATAGTCAGCCCCAGCATTTT; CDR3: CASSQDRGYSQPQHF
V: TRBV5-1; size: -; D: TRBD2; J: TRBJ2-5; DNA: TGCGCCAGCACTCCGTTGGCGGGGGTCCAAGAGACCCAGTACTTC; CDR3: CASTPLAGVQETQYF
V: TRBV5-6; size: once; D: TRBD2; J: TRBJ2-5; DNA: TGTGCCAGCAGCTTGGTCAGCGGGGGGCCCGAGTCCGAGACCCAGTACTTC; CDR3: CASSLVSGGPESETQYF
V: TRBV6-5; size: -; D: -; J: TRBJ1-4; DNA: TGTGCCAGCAGTCCAGGGGCCGGATGGGAAAAACTGTTTTTT; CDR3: CASSPGAGWEKLFF
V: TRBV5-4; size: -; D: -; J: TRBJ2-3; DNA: TGTGCCAGCAGCTGGATGCGGAGAGAGTTATTACGAGTGGATACGCAGTATTTT; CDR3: CASSWMRRELLRVDTQYF
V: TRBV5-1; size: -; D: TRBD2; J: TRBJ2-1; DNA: TGCGCCAGCAGCCCGTTGGGGAGCGGGGGGGCTTTTGATGAGCAGTTCTTC; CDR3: CASSPLGSGGAFDEQFF
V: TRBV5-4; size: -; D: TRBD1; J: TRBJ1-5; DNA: TGTGCCAGCAGCCAGGACAGGGGGAGCAATCAGCCCCAGCATTTT; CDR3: CASSQDRGSNQPQHF
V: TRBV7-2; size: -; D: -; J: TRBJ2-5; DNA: TGTGCCAGCAGCTCGGGAGACAGGGTGTGGGAGACCCAGTACTTC; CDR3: CASSSGDRVWETQYF
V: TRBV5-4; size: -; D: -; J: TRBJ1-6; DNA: TGTGCCAGCAGCTTGGCGGGACAAGCGAGCTCCTATAATTCACCCCTCCACTTT; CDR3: CASSLAGQASSYNSPLHF
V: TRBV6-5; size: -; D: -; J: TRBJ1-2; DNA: TGTGCCAGCAGGCCCCGGGAGACCTTCTATGGCTACACCTTC; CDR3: CASRPRETFYGYTF
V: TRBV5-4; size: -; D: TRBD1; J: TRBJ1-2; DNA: TGTGCCAGCAGCTCCAGACAGGGTGAAGGCTACACCTTC; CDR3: CASSSRQGEGYTF
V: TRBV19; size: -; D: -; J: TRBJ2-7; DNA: TGTGCCAGTAGTTCGGGCTGGACAAACTACGAGCAGTACTTC; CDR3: CASSSGWTNYEQYF
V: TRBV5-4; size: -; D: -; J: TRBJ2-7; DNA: TGTGCCAGCAGCTTGATGCACGAGCAGTACTTC; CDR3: CASSLMHEQYF
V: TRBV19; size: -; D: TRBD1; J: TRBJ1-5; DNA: TGTGCCAGTAGTTCTCTCCGGACAGGGGGACAGCCCCAGCATTTT; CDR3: CASSSLRTGGQPQHF
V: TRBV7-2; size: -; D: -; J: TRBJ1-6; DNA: TGTGCCAGCAGCTTAGAGTTATCCCGGGGTTCACCCCTCCACTTT; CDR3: CASSLELSRGSPLHF
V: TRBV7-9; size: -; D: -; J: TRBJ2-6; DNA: TGTGCCAGCAGCTTCCGCGCCCCTGGGGCCAACGTCCTGACTTTC; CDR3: CASSFRAPGANVLTF
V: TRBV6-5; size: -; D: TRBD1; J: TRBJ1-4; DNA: TGTGCCAGCAGACCCACAGGGGGGACTAATGAAAAACTGTTTTTT; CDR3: CASRPTGGTNEKLFF
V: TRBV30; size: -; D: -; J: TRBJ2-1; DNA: TGTGCCTGGAGAGTGGGGTATGAGCAGTTCTTC; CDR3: CAWRVGYEQFF
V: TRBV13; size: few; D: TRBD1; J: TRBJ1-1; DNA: TGTGCCAGCAGCATCCGGGACAGGAACACTGAAGCTTTCTTT; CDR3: CASSIRDRNTEAFF
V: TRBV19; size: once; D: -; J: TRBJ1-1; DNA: TGTGCCAGTAGTATGATGACCGGGACACTTGAAGCTTTCTTT; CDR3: CASSMMTGTLEAFF
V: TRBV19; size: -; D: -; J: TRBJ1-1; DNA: TGTGCCAGTAGTATCGGGATTATGAACACTGAAGCTTTCTTT; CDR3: CASSIGIMNTEAFF
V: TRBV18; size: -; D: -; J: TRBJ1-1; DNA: TGTGCCAGCTCAGCTTCAGGGATGAACACTGAAGCTTTCTTT; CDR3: CASSASGMNTEAFF
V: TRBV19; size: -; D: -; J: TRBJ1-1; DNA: TGTGCCAGTCTGCCGACAGTCATGAACACTGAAGCTTTCTTT; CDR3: CASLPTVMNTEAFF